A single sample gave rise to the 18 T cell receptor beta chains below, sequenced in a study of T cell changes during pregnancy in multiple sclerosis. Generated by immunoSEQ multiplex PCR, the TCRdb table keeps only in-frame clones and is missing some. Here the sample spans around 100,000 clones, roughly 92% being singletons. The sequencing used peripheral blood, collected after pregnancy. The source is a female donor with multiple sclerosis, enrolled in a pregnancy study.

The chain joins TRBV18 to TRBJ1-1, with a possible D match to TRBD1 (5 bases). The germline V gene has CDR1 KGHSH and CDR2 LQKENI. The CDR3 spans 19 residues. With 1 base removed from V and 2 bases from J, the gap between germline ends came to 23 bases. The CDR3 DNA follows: TGTGCCAGCTCACCACTCGATTTATTGGGGCGAGGTCAAAACACTGAAGCTTTCTTT. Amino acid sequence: CASSPLDLLGRGQNTEAFF.

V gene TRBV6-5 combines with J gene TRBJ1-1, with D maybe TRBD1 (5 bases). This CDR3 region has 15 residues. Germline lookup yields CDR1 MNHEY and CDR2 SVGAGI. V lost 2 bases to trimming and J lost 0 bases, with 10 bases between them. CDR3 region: CASSYQGRMNTEAFF. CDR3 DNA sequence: TGTGCCAGCAGTTACCAGGGTCGCATGAACACTGAAGCTTTCTTT.

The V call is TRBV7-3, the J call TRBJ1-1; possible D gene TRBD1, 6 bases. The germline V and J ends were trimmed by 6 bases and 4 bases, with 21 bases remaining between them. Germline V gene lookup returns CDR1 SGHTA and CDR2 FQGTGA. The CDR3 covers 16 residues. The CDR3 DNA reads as TGTGCCAGCAGTCCGGCTGGGGGGGCAACGGGCACTGAAGCTTTCTTT. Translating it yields CASSPAGGATGTEAFF.

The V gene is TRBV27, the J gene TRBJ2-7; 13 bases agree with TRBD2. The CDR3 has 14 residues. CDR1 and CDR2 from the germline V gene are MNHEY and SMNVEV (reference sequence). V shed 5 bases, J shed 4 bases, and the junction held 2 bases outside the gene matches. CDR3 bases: TGTGCCAGCAGTCGGACTAGCGGGAGTTACGAGCAGTACTTC. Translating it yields CASSRTSGSYEQYF.

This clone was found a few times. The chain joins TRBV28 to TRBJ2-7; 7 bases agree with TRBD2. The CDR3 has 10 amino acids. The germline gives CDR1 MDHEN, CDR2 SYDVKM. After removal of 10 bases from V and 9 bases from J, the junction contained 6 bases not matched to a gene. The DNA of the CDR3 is TGTGCCACCAAAGCGGGGAGGCAGTACTTC. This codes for CATKAGRQYF.

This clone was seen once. The CDR3 is CASSPPGGINTEAFF. CDR3 DNA sequence: TGTGCCAGCAGCCCCCCTGGCGGTATTAACACTGAAGCTTTCTTT. The rearrangement uses TRBV7-9 and TRBJ1-1; D is uncertain. Germline V gives CDR1 SEHNR, CDR2 FQNEAQ (reference sequence). Deletions cut 5 bases from V and 2 bases from J, with 15 bases between. The CDR3 contains 15 residues.

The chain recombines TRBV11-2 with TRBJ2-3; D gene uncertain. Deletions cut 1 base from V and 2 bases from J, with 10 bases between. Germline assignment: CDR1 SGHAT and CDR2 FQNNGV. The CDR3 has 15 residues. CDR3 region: CASSLGNGVTDTQYF. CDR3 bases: TGTGCCAGCAGCTTAGGAAACGGAGTCACAGATACGCAGTATTTT.

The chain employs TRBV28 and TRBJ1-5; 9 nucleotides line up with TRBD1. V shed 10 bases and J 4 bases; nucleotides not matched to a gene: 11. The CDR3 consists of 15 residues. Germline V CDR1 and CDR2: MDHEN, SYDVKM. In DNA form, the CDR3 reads TGTGCCACCCTGATTCCCGGACAGGGGAATCAGCCCCAGCATTTT. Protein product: CATLIPGQGNQPQHF.

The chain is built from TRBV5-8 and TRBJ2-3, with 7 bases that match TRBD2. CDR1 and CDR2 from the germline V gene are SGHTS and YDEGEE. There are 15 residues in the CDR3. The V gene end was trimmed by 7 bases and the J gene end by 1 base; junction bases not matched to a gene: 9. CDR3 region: CASGLTGGRTDTQYF. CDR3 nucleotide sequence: TGTGCCAGCGGATTAACGGGAGGACGCACAGATACGCAGTATTTT.

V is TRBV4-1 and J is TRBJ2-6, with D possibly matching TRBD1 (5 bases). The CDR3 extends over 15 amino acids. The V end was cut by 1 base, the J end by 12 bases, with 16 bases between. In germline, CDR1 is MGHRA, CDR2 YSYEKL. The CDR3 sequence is CASSQGVAGLFVLTF. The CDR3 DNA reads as TGCGCCAGCAGCCAAGGGGTGGCAGGGCTCTTCGTCCTGACTTTC.

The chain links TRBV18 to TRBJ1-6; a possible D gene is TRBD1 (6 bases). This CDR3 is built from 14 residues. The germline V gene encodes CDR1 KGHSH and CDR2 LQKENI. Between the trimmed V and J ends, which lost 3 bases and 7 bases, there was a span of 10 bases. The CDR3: CASSPDSSNSPLHF. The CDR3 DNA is TGTGCCAGCTCACCGGACAGTTCAAATTCACCCCTCCACTTT.

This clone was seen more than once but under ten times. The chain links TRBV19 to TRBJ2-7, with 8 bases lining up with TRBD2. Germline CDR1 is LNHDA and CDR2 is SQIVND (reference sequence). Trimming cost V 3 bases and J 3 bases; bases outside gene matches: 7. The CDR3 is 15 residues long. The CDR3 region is CASSIGSGGGYEQYF. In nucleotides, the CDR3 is TGTGCCAGTAGTATCGGGAGCGGGGGAGGCTACGAGCAGTACTTC.

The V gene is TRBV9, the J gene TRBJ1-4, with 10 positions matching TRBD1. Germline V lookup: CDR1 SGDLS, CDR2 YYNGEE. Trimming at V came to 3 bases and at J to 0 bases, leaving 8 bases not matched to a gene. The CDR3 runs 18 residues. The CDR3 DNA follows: TGTGCCAGCAGCGGCGGACAGGGGGTACATCCAACTAATGAAAAACTGTTTTTT. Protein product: CASSGGQGVHPTNEKLFF.

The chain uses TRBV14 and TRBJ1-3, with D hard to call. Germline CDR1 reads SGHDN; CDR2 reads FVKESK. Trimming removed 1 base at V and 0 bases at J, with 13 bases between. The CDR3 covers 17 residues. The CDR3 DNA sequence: TGTGCCAGCAGCCAAGTTGACGGCGGGAACTCTGGAAACACCATATATTTT. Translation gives CASSQVDGGNSGNTIYF.

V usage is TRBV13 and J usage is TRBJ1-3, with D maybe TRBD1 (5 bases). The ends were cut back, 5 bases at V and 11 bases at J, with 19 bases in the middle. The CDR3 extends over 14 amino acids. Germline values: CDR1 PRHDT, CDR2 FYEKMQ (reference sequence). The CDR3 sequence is CASSPGQTDGPIYF. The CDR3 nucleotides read TGTGCCAGCAGCCCCGGACAAACCGACGGCCCCATATATTTT.

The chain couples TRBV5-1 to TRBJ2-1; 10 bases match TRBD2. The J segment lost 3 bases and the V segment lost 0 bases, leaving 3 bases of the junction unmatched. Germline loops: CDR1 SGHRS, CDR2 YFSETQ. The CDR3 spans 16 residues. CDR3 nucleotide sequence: TGCGCCAGCAGCTTGGAGGTAGCGGGGGGCTACAATGAGCAGTTCTTC. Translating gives CASSLEVAGGYNEQFF.

CDR3 in DNA: TGTGCTAGTGGTTTGGATCTCTCCTACGAGCAGTACTTC. The encoded protein is CASGLDLSYEQYF. This chain uses TRBV12-5 with TRBJ2-7; D uncertain. This CDR3 contains 13 residues. The V end lost 1 base, the J end lost 0 bases, and 4 bases lay between the germline ends. CDR1 is LGHNT and CDR2 is FRNRAP in the germline V gene.

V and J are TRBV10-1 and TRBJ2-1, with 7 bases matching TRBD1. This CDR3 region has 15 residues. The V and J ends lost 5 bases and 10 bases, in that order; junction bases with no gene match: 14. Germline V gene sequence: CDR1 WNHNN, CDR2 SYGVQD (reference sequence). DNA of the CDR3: TGCGCCAGCAGTATAAACAGGGGACGAGCCTTCGAGCAGTTCTTC. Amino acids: CASSINRGRAFEQFF.